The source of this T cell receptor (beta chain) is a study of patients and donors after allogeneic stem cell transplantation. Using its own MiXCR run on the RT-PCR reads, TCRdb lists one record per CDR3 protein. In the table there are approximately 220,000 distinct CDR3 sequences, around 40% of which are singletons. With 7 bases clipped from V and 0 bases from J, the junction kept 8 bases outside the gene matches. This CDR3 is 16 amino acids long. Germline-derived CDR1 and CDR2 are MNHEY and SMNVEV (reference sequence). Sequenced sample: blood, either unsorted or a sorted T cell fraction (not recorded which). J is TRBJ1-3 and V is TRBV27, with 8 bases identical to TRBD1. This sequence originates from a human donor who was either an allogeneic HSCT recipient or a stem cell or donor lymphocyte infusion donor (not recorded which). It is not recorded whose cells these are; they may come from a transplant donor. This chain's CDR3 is CASNPGGLFSGNTIYF. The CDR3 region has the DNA TGTGCCAGCAACCCAGGGGGCCTATTCTCTGGAAACACCATATATTTT.